Listed here are 13 T cell receptor beta chains from one sample, sequenced in a study of T-cell memory formation after mild COVID-19. TCRdb recomputed calls from the 5' RACE reads with MiXCR, one row per CDR3 protein. The data hold 210,000 or so distinct CDR3 sequences, with roughly a tenth observed a single time. Material: PBMCs or a T cell subset sorted from them (not recorded which). The receptors stem from a young man who had mild COVID-19 (a few samples of this study predate the infection). Cell type and time point are not known.

J is TRBJ2-5 and V is TRBV5-1, with D possibly being TRBD1 (6 bases). Germline loops: CDR1 SGHRS, CDR2 YFSETQ. The length of the CDR3 is 15 residues. Trimming shortened V by 1 base and J by 3 bases, and 13 bases separated the two germline ends. CDR3 amino acids: CASSLNWAGEETQYF. CDR3 bases: TGCGCCAGCAGCTTGAACTGGGCAGGGGAAGAGACCCAGTACTTC.

This clonotype was detected a few times. The chain links TRBV30 to TRBJ1-3; no clear D gene. This CDR3 has 13 residues. Between the trimmed V and J ends, which lost 5 bases and 0 bases, there was a span of 8 bases. CDR1 is GTSNPN and CDR2 is SVGIG in the germline V gene (reference sequence). The chain's CDR3 is CAWDTSSGNTIYF. The CDR3 DNA is TGTGCCTGGGATACCTCCTCTGGAAACACCATATATTTT.

This clonotype was seen a few times. The genes are TRBV4-3 and TRBJ2-2; D remains ambiguous. CDR1 LGHNA and CDR2 YSLEER come from the germline V gene. The CDR3 contains 16 residues. Trimming removed 0 bases from V and 4 bases from J, with 12 bases in between. The CDR3 DNA sequence: TGCGCCAGCAGCCAAGATACCAGTAGTGGCACCGGGGAGCTGTTTTTT. Translation gives CASSQDTSSGTGELFF.

CDR3 sequence reads: CASSLGDRGQETQYF. In nucleotides, the CDR3 is TGCGCCAGCAGCTTGGGGGACAGGGGCCAAGAGACCCAGTACTTC. This rearrangement joins TRBV5-1 to TRBJ2-5; 10 positions match TRBD1. After removal of 0 bases from V and 1 base from J, the junction contained 0 bases not matched to a gene. The V gene's germline CDR1 is SGHRS and CDR2 YFSETQ. This CDR3 is built from 15 residues.

The chain recombines TRBV7-6 with TRBJ2-5; D may be TRBD1 (6 bases). Trimming removed 5 bases from V and 4 bases from J, with 20 bases in between. The CDR3 spans 16 residues. CDR1 is SGHVS and CDR2 is FNYEAQ in the germline V gene. The CDR3 DNA is TGTGCCAGCAGCGACCTCTCGGGACACTGGGTAGAGACCCAGTACTTC. This sequence encodes CASSDLSGHWVETQYF.

In its sample, this clonotype was seen many times. V gene TRBV5-1 combines with J gene TRBJ1-1; no reliable D call. The V gene lost 2 bases and the J gene lost 1 base, with 9 bases spanning the gap. The CDR3 runs to 14 residues. In germline, CDR1 is SGHRS, CDR2 YFSETQ. This chain's CDR3 is CASSFSPGNTEAFF. CDR3 nucleotides: TGCGCCAGCAGCTTTTCTCCCGGGAACACTGAAGCTTTCTTT. Full variable domain (rest looked up from reference TRBV5-1 and TRBJ1-1): KAGVTQTPRYLIKTRGQQVTLSCSPISGHRSVSWYQQTPGQGLQFLFEYFSETQRNKGNFPGRFSGRQFSNSRSEMNVSTLELGDSALYLCASSFSPGNTEAFFGQGTRLTVV.

CDR3 loop: CASSLQGFRLNEQFF. DNA for the CDR3: TGTGCCAGCAGTTTACAGGGATTCAGGCTCAATGAGCAGTTCTTC. The chain recombines TRBV6-2 or TRBV6-3 with TRBJ2-1; possibly TRBD1 for D (6 bases). This CDR3 spans 15 amino acids. The germline V gene encodes CDR1 MNHEY and CDR2 SVGEGT. Trimming took off 4 bases at V and 6 bases at J, with 16 bases between the two ends.

V is TRBV12-3 or TRBV12-4 and J is TRBJ1-2, with D possibly matching TRBD1 (5 bases). V lost 5 bases and J 4 bases, leaving 17 bases between the germline ends. The CDR3 spans 15 residues. In DNA form, the CDR3 reads TGTGCCAGCAGTATACGACGGGGACCAGGCTATGGCTACACCTTC. The encoded protein is CASSIRRGPGYGYTF.

The genes are TRBV30 and TRBJ2-3; D unclear. The V end was cut by 2 bases, the J end by 2 bases, with 2 bases between. There are 11 residues in the CDR3. Germline V lookup: CDR1 GTSNPN, CDR2 SVGIG (reference sequence). Here the CDR3 reads CAWSSTDTQYF. The CDR3 nucleotides are TGTGCCTGGAGTTCCACAGATACGCAGTATTTT.

The J gene is TRBJ1-3, the V gene TRBV4-1, with TRBD1 identical over 8 bases. This CDR3 comprises 19 residues. V lost 4 bases and J lost 0; bases outside the gene matches: 14. CDR1 and CDR2 (germline): MGHRA, YSYEKL. The CDR3 loop reads CASSPTTRTGSGSGNTIYF. CDR3 sequence (DNA): TGCGCCAGCAGCCCCACGACGAGGACAGGGTCGGGCTCTGGAAACACCATATATTTT.

This clonotype was counted a few times. The chain carries TRBV10-3 and TRBJ2-3; 13 positions match TRBD2. V was pared by 8 bases and J by 6 bases, with 8 bases of the junction left unmatched. Germline V gene sequence: CDR1 ENHRY, CDR2 SYGVKD. This CDR3 has 15 amino acids. In nucleotides, the CDR3 is TGTGCCATCTCCACTAGCGGGGGGGCAAGCGATACGCAGTATTTT. It specifies CAISTSGGASDTQYF.

This chain links TRBV5-1 with TRBJ1-2; D not certain. The CDR3 length is 15 residues. Trimming took off 0 bases at V and 6 bases at J, with 15 bases between the two ends. CDR1 and CDR2 from the germline V gene are SGHRS and YFSETQ. The CDR3 region is CASSLVGPPAHGYTF. CDR3 bases: TGCGCCAGCAGCTTGGTCGGCCCCCCGGCCCATGGCTACACCTTC.

The CDR3 spells CSARDRGGDNTEAFF. CDR3 sequence (DNA): TGCAGTGCTAGGGACAGAGGGGGGGACAACACTGAAGCTTTCTTT. The V call is TRBV20-1, the J call TRBJ1-1; D is perhaps TRBD1 (6 bases). The CDR3 totals 15 residues. CDR1 and CDR2 (germline): DFQATT, SNEGSKA (reference sequence). V lost 3 bases and J 2 bases, leaving 16 bases between the germline ends.